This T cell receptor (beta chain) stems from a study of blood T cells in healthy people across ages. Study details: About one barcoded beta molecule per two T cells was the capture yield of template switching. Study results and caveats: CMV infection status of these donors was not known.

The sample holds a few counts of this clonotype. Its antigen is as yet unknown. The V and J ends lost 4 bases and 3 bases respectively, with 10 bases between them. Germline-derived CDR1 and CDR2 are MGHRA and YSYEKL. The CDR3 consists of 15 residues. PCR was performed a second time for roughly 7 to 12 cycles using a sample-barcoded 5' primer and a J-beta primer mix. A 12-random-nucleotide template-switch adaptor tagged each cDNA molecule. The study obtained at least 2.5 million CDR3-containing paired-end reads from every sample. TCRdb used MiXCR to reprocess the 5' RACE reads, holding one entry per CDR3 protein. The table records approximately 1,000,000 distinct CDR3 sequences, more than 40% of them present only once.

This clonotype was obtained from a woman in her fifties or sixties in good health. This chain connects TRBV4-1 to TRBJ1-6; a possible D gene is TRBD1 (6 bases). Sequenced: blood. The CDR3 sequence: CASSPRDNYNSPLHF. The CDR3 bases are TGCGCCAGCAGCCCCCGGGACAACTATAATTCACCCCTCCACTTT.